This T cell receptor beta chain was sequenced during a study of cytomegalovirus exposure and HLA in healthy donors. 60 Vbeta and 13 Jbeta primers were used in PCR. Profiling relied on immunoSEQ multiplex PCR, and the TCRdb table lists in-frame clones only, not all of them. The sample gives about 160,000 clones, approximately 78% of which show up once; about 0.77% is in the top ten. The V gene lost 2 bases and the J gene lost 2 bases, with 13 bases spanning the gap. The germline V gene encodes CDR1 LNHDA and CDR2 SQIVND (reference sequence). The CDR3 runs to 15 residues. General study results and limits: A later analysis linked a missense variant in DCLRE1C to the trimming of TCR beta V and J genes.

Concerning this clone itself: Its antigen remains unknown.

The origin of this receptor is a woman between 18 and 29 years old in good health and CMV-seronegative. Sequencing was carried out using PBMCs. V is TRBV19 and J is TRBJ2-7, with TRBD1 as a possible D gene (7 bases). CDR3 in DNA: TGTGCCAGTAGTATATCGGAGGGACAGACCTACGAGCAGTACTTC. The encoded protein is CASSISEGQTYEQYF.